Below are 17 T cell receptor beta chains sequenced from a single sample in a study of shared clonotypes between healthy human individuals. Profiled with immunoSEQ multiplex PCR; TCRdb holds only in-frame clones, not every one. The table includes about 490,000 clones, around three quarters detected once. The sequenced sample was PBMCs. Receptors were obtained from a woman in her 40s in good health. Some clones in this sample may be carry-over from other donors' samples.

As to this clone: Distinct nucleotide sequences in the sample also encode this CDR3. The V gene is TRBV7-9, the J gene TRBJ1-1; 8 bases match TRBD1. Germline-derived CDR1 and CDR2 are SEHNR and FQNEAQ (reference sequence). Trimming cost V 5 bases and J 1 base; bases outside gene matches: 3. This CDR3 spans 14 amino acids. CDR3 DNA: TGTGCCAGCAGCCTGGGACAGGCGAACACTGAAGCTTTCTTT. It encodes CASSLGQANTEAFF.

V usage is TRBV25-1 and J usage is TRBJ2-3; a possible D gene is TRBD1 (8 bases). The length of the CDR3 is 16 residues. The V end lost 4 bases, the J end lost 2 bases, and 16 bases lay between the germline ends. Germline CDR1 reads MGHDK; CDR2 reads SYGVNS. The CDR3 nucleotides read TGTGCCAGCAGTGCGCTTACAGGGGGGGCCACAGATACGCAGTATTTT. This encodes CASSALTGGATDTQYF.

This clone was detected many times. The chain has TRBV28 and TRBJ2-5, with 7 bases identical to TRBD2. The CDR3 consists of 13 residues. The V and J ends lost 7 bases and 5 bases, in that order; junction bases with no gene match: 7. Germline V gene sequence: CDR1 MDHEN, CDR2 SYDVKM. The CDR3 spells CASTLGRVETQYF. The CDR3 DNA reads as TGTGCCAGCACCTTGGGGAGGGTGGAGACCCAGTACTTC.

The chain joins TRBV5-5 to TRBJ2-7; no definite D call. Trimming stripped 0 bases from V and 2 bases from J, with 9 bases between. Germline values: CDR1 SGHKS, CDR2 YYEKEE (reference sequence). The CDR3 consists of 14 residues. CDR3 sequence: CASSLEISPYEQYF. CDR3 bases: TGTGCCAGCAGCTTGGAGATCTCACCCTACGAGCAGTACTTC. Full variable domain (outside the CDR3, taken from reference TRBV5-5 and TRBJ2-7): DAGVTQSPTHLIKTRGQQVTLRCSPISGHKSVSWYQQVLGQGPQFIFQYYEKEERGRGNFPDRFSARQFPNYSSELNVNALLLGDSALYLCASSLEISPYEQYFGPGTRLTVT.

In this sample, this clone turned up many times. The chain couples TRBV5-8 to TRBJ1-2; the D gene is possibly TRBD1 (5 bases). Per the germline V gene, CDR1 is SGHTS and CDR2 is YDEGEE. The CDR3 consists of 14 residues. Trimming left V 1 base short and J 4 bases short, with 11 bases between. CDR3 protein: CASSLLGEAYGYTF. CDR3 nucleotide sequence: TGTGCCAGCAGCTTGCTAGGGGAAGCCTATGGCTACACCTTC.

The gene calls are TRBV14 and TRBJ2-2; D may match TRBD1 or TRBD2 (5 bases each). This CDR3 comprises 15 residues. Trimming removed 6 bases at V and 5 bases at J, with 16 bases between. CDR1 and CDR2 from the germline V gene are SGHDN and FVKESK. CDR3 in amino acids: CASSPRDPRTGELFF. CDR3 DNA: TGTGCCAGCAGTCCAAGGGACCCGAGGACCGGGGAGCTGTTTTTT.

This clone appeared a few times. The genes are TRBV7-8 and TRBJ2-1, with 10 bases aligning to TRBD2. CDR1 SGHVS and CDR2 FQNEAQ come from the germline V gene. The CDR3 is made up of 18 amino acids. The V gene end was trimmed by 2 bases and the J gene end by 5 bases; junction bases not matched to a gene: 12. DNA of the CDR3: TGTGCCAGCAGCTTAAGGCCTAGCGGGAGTGGTAGCCACAATGAGCAGTTCTTC. Protein: CASSLRPSGSGSHNEQFF. The full variable domain, in which reference TRBV7-8 and TRBJ2-1 provide the parts outside the CDR3, is GAGVSQSPRYKVAKRGQDVALRCDPISGHVSLFWYQQALGQGPEFLTYFQNEAQLDKSGLPSDRFFAERPEGSVSTLKIQRTQQEDSAVYLCASSLRPSGSGSHNEQFFGPGTRLTVL.

This chain connects TRBV5-6 to TRBJ1-5, with D unclear. From germline, CDR1 is SGHDT and CDR2 YYEEEE. This CDR3 region has 13 residues. V was shortened by 1 base and J by 6 bases, with 8 bases between the two germline ends. As DNA, the CDR3 is TGTGCCAGCAGCTTGAGGGCGGGTCAGCCCCAGCATTTT. As protein: CASSLRAGQPQHF. Based on the CDR3 plus reference TRBV5-6 and TRBJ1-5, the full variable domain is DAGVTQSPTHLIKTRGQQVTLRCSPKSGHDTVSWYQQALGQGPQFIFQYYEEEERQRGNFPDRFSGHQFPNYSSELNVNALLLGDSALYLCASSLRAGQPQHFGDGTRLSIL.

This chain joins TRBV6-5 and TRBJ2-3; D may be TRBD2 (6 bases). Germline assignment: CDR1 MNHEY and CDR2 SVGAGI. Trimming removed 5 bases at V and 0 bases at J, with 9 bases between. The length of the CDR3 is 14 residues. DNA for the CDR3: TGTGCCAGCAGTCCGCTAGCGAGCACAGATACGCAGTATTTT. It is translated as CASSPLASTDTQYF.

The chain combines TRBV6-5 with TRBJ1-6; D ambiguous. CDR1 is MNHEY, CDR2 SVGAGI, per germline. V lost 2 bases and J 7 bases, leaving 6 bases between the germline ends. CDR3 length: 13 residues. The CDR3 DNA sequence: TGTGCCAGCAGTTACCGGCGAAATTCACCCCTCCACTTT. Translating gives CASSYRRNSPLHF.

The rearrangement uses TRBV7-9 and TRBJ2-7; 7 nucleotides agree with TRBD1. This CDR3 has 18 residues. Germline trimming cut 1 base from V and 3 bases from J; bases unmatched to any gene: 15. Germline CDR1 reads SEHNR; CDR2 reads FQNEAQ (reference sequence). CDR3 in amino acids: CASSLGVTGLGLVYEQYF. The DNA for the CDR3 is TGTGCCAGCAGCTTAGGGGTGACAGGGCTAGGTTTGGTCTACGAGCAGTACTTC.

This rearrangement joins TRBV6-5 to TRBJ2-7; no reliable D call. The CDR3 has 16 amino acids. V was pared by 2 bases and J by 1 base, with 15 bases between. Germline V CDR1 and CDR2: MNHEY, SVGAGI. CDR3 region: CASSYLSPAQSYEQYF. DNA of the CDR3: TGTGCCAGCAGTTACCTCTCCCCGGCCCAATCCTACGAGCAGTACTTC.

This clone has just one count. This chain connects TRBV19 to TRBJ1-1, with TRBD1 matching over 12 bases. The germline V gene has CDR1 LNHDA and CDR2 SQIVND (reference sequence). The CDR3 has 14 amino acids. J gave up 5 bases and V 9 bases, and 7 bases lay outside the gene matches. CDR3 residues: CASYRDRGLTEAFF. In nucleotides, the CDR3 is TGTGCCAGCTACCGGGACAGGGGGCTGACTGAAGCTTTCTTT.

The chain is built from TRBV19 and TRBJ2-1; 8 bases are a match to TRBD2. The CDR3 loop spans 15 amino acids. In germline, CDR1 is LNHDA, CDR2 SQIVND (reference sequence). V shed 7 bases and J 6 bases; nucleotides not matched to a gene: 11. CDR3: CASTLRGGLGNEQFF. As DNA, the CDR3 is TGTGCCAGTACCCTTAGGGGGGGACTAGGCAATGAGCAGTTCTTC. The full variable domain, its missing parts supplied by reference TRBV19 and TRBJ2-1, is DGGITQSPKYLFRKEGQNVTLSCEQNLNHDAMYWYRQDPGQGLRLIYYSQIVNDFQKGDIAEGYSVSREKKESFPLTVTSAQKNPTAFYLCASTLRGGLGNEQFFGPGTRLTVL.

This chain links TRBV30 with TRBJ2-1, with 7 bases matching TRBD2. The CDR3 consists of 16 residues. The V gene end was trimmed by 2 bases and the J gene end by 5 bases; junction bases not matched to a gene: 12. The germline CDR1 and CDR2 sequences are GTSNPN and SVGIG (reference sequence). The CDR3 region is CAWSKGPAGRNNEQFF. The CDR3, as DNA: TGTGCCTGGAGTAAGGGCCCAGCGGGAAGGAACAATGAGCAGTTCTTC.

V and J are TRBV7-2 and TRBJ2-1; D might be TRBD2 (6 bases). Per the germline V gene, CDR1 is SGHTA and CDR2 is FQGNSA. The CDR3 is 15 residues long. Trimming removed 5 bases at V and 8 bases at J, with 19 bases between. As DNA, the CDR3 is TGTGCCAGCAGCCCAGTGGGGACTCAGCCCCATGAGCAGTTCTTC. Translation: CASSPVGTQPHEQFF.

V usage is TRBV6-5 and J usage is TRBJ1-4; D might be TRBD1 (5 bases). Trimming removed 8 bases from V and 4 bases from J, with 14 bases in between. The CDR3 is made up of 14 amino acids. Germline values: CDR1 MNHEY, CDR2 SVGAGI. The chain's CDR3 is CASSRGSVNEKLFF. The CDR3 bases are TGTGCCAGCTCCCGGGGGTCGGTTAATGAAAAACTGTTTTTT.